Shown below are 29 T cell receptor beta chains from a single sample sequenced in a study of CD8 T cells in Susac syndrome. Random-hexamer reverse transcription was applied to about 0.45 to 1 ug RNA. MiXCR, applied by TCRdb to the immunoSEQ multiplex PCR reads, yields one record per CDR3 protein. The sample lists some 260,000 distinct CDR3 sequences, roughly 84% occurring once. Sequencing used CD8+ T cells from PBMCs. The receptors shown here come from a human donor with multiple sclerosis.

This clonotype appeared a single time. The J gene is TRBJ2-7, the V gene TRBV29-1; D is unresolved. Germline V gene sequence: CDR1 SQVTM, CDR2 ANQGSEA. Trimming stripped 5 bases from V and 5 bases from J, with 13 bases between. The CDR3 spans 12 residues. CDR3 in DNA: TGCAGCGTTCCGACATCTCGGAACGAGCAGTACTTC. This sequence encodes CSVPTSRNEQYF.

J is TRBJ2-1 and V is TRBV29-1, with unresolved D. Germline V gives CDR1 SQVTM, CDR2 ANQGSEA. Trimming pared 5 bases from V and 2 bases from J, leaving 16 bases between. The CDR3 is made up of 15 amino acids. CDR3 DNA sequence: TGCAGCGTTCTAGGAGTAACCTATACCTACAATGAGCAGTTCTTC. It encodes CSVLGVTYTYNEQFF.

This clonotype has only a few counts. The gene calls are TRBV13 and TRBJ2-3, with no clear D. Germline values: CDR1 PRHDT, CDR2 FYEKMQ (reference sequence). The ends were cut back, 5 bases at V and 4 bases at J, with 7 bases in the middle. This CDR3 spans 12 amino acids. The CDR3 DNA is TGTGCCAGCAGCGTCGCCCCAGATACGCAGTATTTT. Amino acids: CASSVAPDTQYF.

V gene TRBV5-1 combines with J gene TRBJ1-1; maybe TRBD1 (5 bases). This CDR3 has 12 residues. V lost 1 base to trimming and J lost 7 bases, with 8 bases between them. The germline V gene encodes CDR1 SGHRS and CDR2 YFSETQ. CDR3 coding DNA: TGCGCCAGCAGCTTGTTGGGACTTGAAGCTTTCTTT. It codes for CASSLLGLEAFF.

This clonotype was seen just once. This sequence joins TRBV27 and TRBJ2-1; no definite D call. In germline, CDR1 is MNHEY, CDR2 SMNVEV (reference sequence). V lost 4 bases, J lost 8 bases, and 15 bases lay in between. The CDR3 loop spans 14 amino acids. CDR3 DNA sequence: TGTGCCAGCAGTTCACTTGGTAACGCGGATGAGCAGTTCTTC. It yields the protein CASSSLGNADEQFF.

This rearrangement joins TRBV30 to TRBJ2-2; 7 bases match TRBD1. CDR1 GTSNPN and CDR2 SVGIG come from the germline V gene (reference sequence). There are 15 residues in the CDR3. Trimming cost V 2 bases and J 2 bases; bases outside gene matches: 5. CDR3 bases: TGTGCCTGGAGTTATGTAGGGGGCAACACCGGGGAGCTGTTTTTT. This encodes CAWSYVGGNTGELFF.

V usage is TRBV7-9 and J usage is TRBJ2-1; D may be TRBD1 (5 bases). This CDR3 comprises 15 residues. Per germline, CDR1 SEHNR and CDR2 FQNEAQ (reference sequence). Trimming stripped 2 bases from V and 5 bases from J, with 13 bases between. This CDR3 is CASSLWGRGNNEQFF. In DNA, the CDR3 is TGTGCCAGCAGCTTATGGGGCAGAGGTAACAATGAGCAGTTCTTC.

This chain connects TRBV27 to TRBJ1-5, with TRBD1 matching over 8 bases. Germline V gene data show CDR1 as MNHEY and CDR2 as SMNVEV (reference sequence). The length of the CDR3 is 16 residues. Trimming removed 6 bases from V and 9 bases from J; junction bases left unmatched: 16. The CDR3 here is CASRLPRTGRKGPQHF. In DNA form, the CDR3 reads TGTGCCAGCAGACTCCCCAGGACAGGGCGGAAGGGGCCCCAGCATTTT.

This clonotype came up once. This CDR3 is CASSPKAGRYEQYF. DNA of the CDR3: TGTGCCAGCAGTCCGAAAGCGGGAAGATACGAGCAGTACTTC. V is TRBV28 and J is TRBJ2-7, with 7 bases that match TRBD2. V dropped 5 bases and J dropped 4; count of bases not matched to a gene: 8. The CDR3 extends over 14 amino acids. The germline CDR1 and CDR2 sequences are MDHEN and SYDVKM.

V is TRBV20-1 and J is TRBJ2-1, with TRBD2 matching over 7 bases. Germline values: CDR1 DFQATT, CDR2 SNEGSKA (reference sequence). CDR3 length equals 15 residues. With 1 base clipped from V and 5 bases from J, the junction kept 8 bases outside the gene matches. CDR3 amino acids: CSARGLADFNNEQFF. The DNA for the CDR3 is TGCAGTGCTAGAGGGCTAGCGGATTTCAACAATGAGCAGTTCTTC.

The V call is TRBV7-9, the J call TRBJ2-2; possibly TRBD1 for D (5 bases). The V end lost 5 bases, the J end lost 4 bases, and 17 bases lay between the germline ends. The CDR3 is 16 residues long. The germline V gene encodes CDR1 SEHNR and CDR2 FQNEAQ (reference sequence). The CDR3 nucleotides are TGTGCCAGCAGCCAGGGCCTCACCTTCACCACCGGGGAGCTGTTTTTT. As protein: CASSQGLTFTTGELFF. The full variable domain, rest sourced from reference TRBV7-9 and TRBJ2-2, is DTGVSQNPRHKITKRGQNVTFRCDPISEHNRLYWYRQTLGQGPEFLTYFQNEAQLEKSRLLSDRFSAERPKGSFSTLEIQRTEQGDSAMYLCASSQGLTFTTGELFFGEGSRLTVL.

This chain joins TRBV11-2 and TRBJ2-3; D is unresolved. Germline lookup yields CDR1 SGHAT and CDR2 FQNNGV. V was clipped by 0 bases and J by 6 bases, with 13 bases between them. The CDR3 has 15 amino acids. The DNA of the CDR3 is TGTGCCAGCAGCTTAGAAGTCGTGGGCCCCGATACGCAGTATTTT. It is translated as CASSLEVVGPDTQYF.

This clonotype has just one count. The CDR3 DNA reads as TGTGCCAGCAGCTTTCGCGTGGCCAATGAGCAGTTCTTC. Its protein is CASSFRVANEQFF. This chain joins TRBV11-2 and TRBJ2-1; D gene uncertain. The CDR3 loop spans 13 amino acids. Trimming cost V 3 bases and J 6 bases, with 9 bases left between them. Looked up from germline, CDR1 is SGHAT and CDR2 is FQNNGV.

This clonotype has just a few counts. V usage is TRBV27 and J usage is TRBJ2-7; 7 nucleotides match TRBD1. Germline CDR1 MNHEY, CDR2 SMNVEV (reference sequence). The CDR3 is 13 amino acids. V lost 4 bases to trimming and J lost 4 bases; unmatched junction nucleotides: 4. The CDR3 region is CASSWGQLYEQYF. CDR3 in DNA: TGTGCCAGCAGTTGGGGACAGTTATACGAGCAGTACTTC.

The rearrangement joins TRBV29-1 to TRBJ2-5; a possible D gene is TRBD2 (6 bases). The CDR3 sequence is 14 residues long. V lost 5 bases and J 5 bases, leaving 18 bases between the germline ends. Per the germline V gene, CDR1 is SQVTM and CDR2 is ANQGSEA. The CDR3 is CSVRGGPAGETQYF. The DNA of the CDR3 is TGCAGCGTTCGGGGCGGACCCGCGGGGGAGACCCAGTACTTC.

The chain couples TRBV18 to TRBJ2-3; D is uncertain. V was pared by 0 bases and J by 2 bases, with 9 bases between. This CDR3 spans 15 amino acids. The germline CDR1 and CDR2 sequences are KGHSH and LQKENI. The CDR3 region is CASSPPFRSTDTQYF. CDR3 bases: TGTGCCAGCTCACCACCGTTTCGGTCCACAGATACGCAGTATTTT.

This clonotype has just one count. This chain connects TRBV27 to TRBJ2-3, with D unresolved. The CDR3 spans 15 residues. V lost 2 bases and J 2 bases, leaving 11 bases between the germline ends. Germline V gives CDR1 MNHEY, CDR2 SMNVEV (reference sequence). The CDR3 bases are TGTGCCAGCAGTTTAGGTGGCCCTTACACAGATACGCAGTATTTT. Translated: CASSLGGPYTDTQYF.

V usage is TRBV7-9 and J usage is TRBJ1-1; D is undetermined. Trimming stripped 1 base from V and 5 bases from J, with 8 bases between. The CDR3 runs to 13 residues. Germline CDR1 reads SEHNR; CDR2 reads FQNEAQ (reference sequence). The CDR3 nucleotides read TGTGCCAGCAGCTTAGAATATAATACTGAAGCTTTCTTT. This translates into CASSLEYNTEAFF.

This chain connects TRBV6-5 to TRBJ2-2; D remains ambiguous. CDR3 length: 15 amino acids. Per the germline V gene, CDR1 is MNHEY and CDR2 is SVGAGI. Trimming took off 2 bases at V and 1 base at J, with 8 bases between the two ends. CDR3 DNA: TGTGCCAGCAGTTACGGGCAGATGAACACCGGGGAGCTGTTTTTT. It encodes CASSYGQMNTGELFF.

V gene TRBV19 combines with J gene TRBJ2-2, with D unresolved. The germline gives CDR1 LNHDA, CDR2 SQIVND (reference sequence). The CDR3 is made up of 13 amino acids. Deletions cut 0 bases from V and 4 bases from J, with 3 bases between. The CDR3 region is CASSIDLTGELFF. DNA for the CDR3: TGTGCCAGTAGTATAGATCTCACCGGGGAGCTGTTTTTT. Full variable domain (remainder filled in from reference TRBV19 and TRBJ2-2): DGGITQSPKYLFRKEGQNVTLSCEQNLNHDAMYWYRQDPGQGLRLIYYSQIVNDFQKGDIAEGYSVSREKKESFPLTVTSAQKNPTAFYLCASSIDLTGELFFGEGSRLTVL.

A single count supports this clonotype. This rearrangement joins TRBV3-1 to TRBJ2-3; TRBD2 aligns across 10 bases. This CDR3 contains 17 residues. Germline CDR1 is LGHDT and CDR2 is YNNKEL (reference sequence). Trimming cost V 5 bases and J 6 bases; bases outside gene matches: 14. The CDR3 loop reads CASSALFGLAEFDTQYF. CDR3 DNA: TGTGCCAGCAGCGCATTGTTTGGACTAGCGGAGTTTGATACGCAGTATTTT.

This clonotype was observed a handful of times. The chain joins TRBV5-6 to TRBJ2-5; D remains ambiguous. Germline values: CDR1 SGHDT, CDR2 YYEEEE. The ends were cut back, 1 base at V and 5 bases at J, with 3 bases in the middle. CDR3 length equals 11 residues. The CDR3 coding sequence is TGTGCCAGCAGCTTGAGCGAGACCCAGTACTTC. Translated, it gives CASSLSETQYF. Full variable domain (missing parts from reference TRBV5-6 and TRBJ2-5): DAGVTQSPTHLIKTRGQQVTLRCSPKSGHDTVSWYQQALGQGPQFIFQYYEEEERQRGNFPDRFSGHQFPNYSSELNVNALLLGDSALYLCASSLSETQYFGPGTRLLVL.

The chain combines TRBV27 with TRBJ2-5; D remains ambiguous. Trimming removed 7 bases from V and 5 bases from J, with 23 bases in between. This CDR3 is built from 16 residues. CDR1 is MNHEY, CDR2 SMNVEV, per germline (reference sequence). The CDR3 DNA sequence: TGTGCCAGCACCCCCCCTGGCTCTCGGCCGTGGGAGACCCAGTACTTC. Translating it yields CASTPPGSRPWETQYF.

The rearrangement links TRBV27 to TRBJ2-7, with 9 bases fitting TRBD1. This CDR3 comprises 13 residues. Trimming cost V 5 bases and J 7 bases; bases outside gene matches: 6. Per the germline V gene, CDR1 is MNHEY and CDR2 is SMNVEV (reference sequence). CDR3 residues: CASSIQGAYEQYF. As DNA, the CDR3 is TGTGCCAGCAGTATACAGGGGGCGTATGAGCAGTACTTC.

The rearrangement links TRBV4-1 to TRBJ2-1; 11 bases agree with TRBD2. The CDR3 covers 16 residues. The trim removed 1 base at V and 5 bases at J, leaving 4 bases unmatched. Germline CDR1 is MGHRA and CDR2 is YSYEKL. In DNA form, the CDR3 reads TGCGCCAGCAGCCAAGCGATGACTAGCGGGAACAATGAGCAGTTCTTC. Translation: CASSQAMTSGNNEQFF.

CDR3 amino acids: CASSEGASGRAWYEQYF. Written as DNA, the CDR3 is TGTGCCAGCAGTGAAGGGGCTAGCGGGAGGGCCTGGTACGAGCAGTACTTC. The chain links TRBV2 to TRBJ2-7, with 12 bases identical to TRBD2. Germline trimming cut 1 base from V and 4 bases from J; bases unmatched to any gene: 8. The CDR3 sequence is 17 residues long. Germline V lookup: CDR1 SNHLY, CDR2 FYNNEI.

The chain links TRBV27 to TRBJ1-2; D is undetermined. Trimming stripped 0 bases from V and 8 bases from J, with 10 bases between. CDR3 length: 13 amino acids. Germline assignment: CDR1 MNHEY and CDR2 SMNVEV (reference sequence). CDR3 DNA sequence: TGTGCCAGCAGTTTATCGTTAGGGAACGGCTACACCTTC. Translated: CASSLSLGNGYTF.

The chain carries TRBV3-1 and TRBJ2-1, with D tentatively TRBD1 (6 bases). CDR3 length equals 15 residues. Looked up from germline, CDR1 is LGHDT and CDR2 is YNNKEL (reference sequence). The V and J ends lost 4 bases and 0 bases respectively, with 10 bases between them. This CDR3 is CASSRDKGSYNEQFF. CDR3 DNA sequence: TGTGCCAGCAGCCGGGACAAAGGCTCCTACAATGAGCAGTTCTTC.

The V call is TRBV28, the J call TRBJ2-3; 14 nucleotides agree with TRBD2. CDR1 is MDHEN, CDR2 SYDVKM, per germline. Losses at the gene ends were 7 bases for V and 6 bases for J; bases not matched to a gene: 6. CDR3 length equals 15 residues. CDR3 residues: CASTGTSGRRDTQYF. In nucleotides, the CDR3 is TGTGCCAGCACCGGGACTAGCGGGAGAAGGGATACGCAGTATTTT.